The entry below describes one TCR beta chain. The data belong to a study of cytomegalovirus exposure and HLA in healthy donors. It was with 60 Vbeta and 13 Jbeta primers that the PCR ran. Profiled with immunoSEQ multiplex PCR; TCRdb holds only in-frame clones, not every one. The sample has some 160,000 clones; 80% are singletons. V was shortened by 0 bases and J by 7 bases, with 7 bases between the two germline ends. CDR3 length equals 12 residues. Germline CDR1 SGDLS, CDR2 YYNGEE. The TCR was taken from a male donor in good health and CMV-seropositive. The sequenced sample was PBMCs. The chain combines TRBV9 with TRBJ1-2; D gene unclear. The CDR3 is CASSVDGGGYTF. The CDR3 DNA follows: TGTGCCAGCAGCGTAGATGGAGGTGGCTACACCTTC.